Each of the 27 T cell receptor beta chains below was sequenced from the same sample in a study of Graves' ophthalmopathy and Graves' hyperthyroidism. RNA transcripts provided the template for amplifying TCR beta CDR3 regions. The authors performed first-round RT-PCR with HTBI primers and then a second-round multiplex PCR. Each CDR3 protein is one row after TCRdb ran MiXCR on the multiplex PCR reads. The table records around 1.1 million distinct CDR3 sequences, 36% of them present only once. The sample consisted of peripheral blood or thyroid tissue (not recorded which). These receptors originate from an adult man with Graves' hyperthyroidism.

The rearrangement links TRBV7-9 to TRBJ2-2, with 10 bases lining up with TRBD2. Germline CDR1 SEHNR, CDR2 FQNEAQ (reference sequence). V was clipped by 5 bases and J by 10 bases; unmatched bases: 7. This CDR3 region has 14 residues. The CDR3 DNA reads as TGTGCCAGCAGCGGGGCTAGCGGGAGTGTGGAGCTGTTTTTT. As protein: CASSGASGSVELFF.

This clonotype was seen repeatedly, ten times or more. The V and J genes are TRBV5-1 and TRBJ2-7; possible D gene TRBD1, 6 bases. The CDR3 totals 13 residues. The germline V and J ends were trimmed by 4 bases and 7 bases, with 15 bases remaining between them. Germline assignment: CDR1 SGHRS and CDR2 YFSETQ. CDR3: CASSTGTSEEQYF. The CDR3, as DNA: TGCGCCAGCAGCACCGGGACATCTGAAGAGCAGTACTTC.

This clonotype was found a few times. The chain recombines TRBV4-3 with TRBJ1-2; the D gene is possibly TRBD1 (5 bases). CDR1 LGHNA and CDR2 YSLEER come from the germline V gene. This CDR3 region has 15 residues. Trimming removed 1 base at V and 7 bases at J, with 16 bases between. The CDR3 bases are TGCGCCAGCAGCCAAGTAATCGGAGGGGCGTTTGGCTACACCTTC. Protein product: CASSQVIGGAFGYTF.

The count of this clonotype is one. This clone may be a read error of a much larger clone one base away. J is TRBJ1-3 and V is TRBV7-9; 8 bases match TRBD1. CDR3 length: 16 residues. Trimming removed 4 bases from V and 0 bases from J; junction bases left unmatched: 5. Germline lookup yields CDR1 SEHNR and CDR2 FQNEAQ (reference sequence). CDR3 residues: CASSYQQGGSGNTIYF. In DNA form, the CDR3 reads TGTGCCAGCAGCTACCAACAGGGGGGCTCTGGAAACACCATATATTTT.

This sequence joins TRBV7-1 and TRBJ1-5; D possibly corresponds to TRBD1 (5 bases). TRBV7-1 is identified as an open reading frame with a role that is uncertain. The CDR3 has 13 amino acids. Trimming removed 5 bases at V and 6 bases at J, with 11 bases between. The CDR3 loop reads CASSPGMSQPQHF. The CDR3 DNA follows: TGTGCCAGCAGCCCAGGGATGAGTCAGCCCCAGCATTTT.

This chain uses TRBV7-3 with TRBJ1-2, with TRBD1 identical over 10 bases. CDR3 length: 16 amino acids. V gave up 5 bases and J gave up 0 bases; unmatched junction bases: 6. From germline, CDR1 is SGHTA and CDR2 FQGTGA. CDR3: CASSIGQGVTNYGYTF. The CDR3 bases are TGTGCCAGCAGCATAGGACAGGGGGTGACTAACTATGGCTACACCTTC.

The chain uses TRBV6-6 and TRBJ1-6, with a possible D match to TRBD1 (6 bases). The CDR3 extends over 14 amino acids. Trimming took off 7 bases at V and 7 bases at J, with 14 bases between the two ends. The germline V gene has CDR1 MNHNY and CDR2 SVGAGI (reference sequence). The CDR3 DNA is TGTGCCAGCACCAAACAGGGTGGGAATTCACCCCTCCACTTT. Amino acid sequence: CASTKQGGNSPLHF.

This clonotype was picked up a small number of times. V is TRBV7-9 and J is TRBJ2-7; 7 bases are shared with TRBD2. V gave up 1 base and J gave up 3 bases; unmatched junction bases: 3. CDR1 and CDR2 (germline): SEHNR, FQNEAQ (reference sequence). The length of the CDR3 is 14 residues. CDR3 sequence (DNA): TGTGCCAGCAGCTTAGATGGACTAGGCTACGAGCAGTACTTC. This encodes CASSLDGLGYEQYF.

V usage is TRBV5-1 and J usage is TRBJ2-7, with TRBD2 matching 8 bases. J gave up 5 bases and V 5 bases, and 21 bases lay outside the gene matches. The CDR3 is made up of 18 amino acids. Germline V gene lookup returns CDR1 SGHRS and CDR2 YFSETQ. The DNA of the CDR3 is TGCGCCAGCAGTTCGACGCGCTACGGGGGGCGGGAGGTCCACGAGCAGTACTTC. It specifies CASSSTRYGGREVHEQYF.

The sample holds a few counts of this clonotype. CDR3 loop: CASTWGGHSPLHF. The CDR3, as DNA: TGTGCCAGCACCTGGGGGGGACATTCACCCCTCCACTTT. The chain couples TRBV7-9 to TRBJ1-6; D may be TRBD1 (5 bases). Deletions cut 7 bases from V and 8 bases from J, with 12 bases between. CDR1 and CDR2 (germline): SEHNR, FQNEAQ (reference sequence). The CDR3 totals 13 residues.

The chain carries TRBV29-1 and TRBJ1-5; 8 bases agree with TRBD1. The V and J ends lost 3 bases and 4 bases, in that order; junction bases with no gene match: 5. The CDR3 has 14 residues. Per germline, CDR1 SQVTM and CDR2 ANQGSEA. CDR3 in DNA: TGCAGCGTTGACGTGACAGGGGTTAATCAGCCCCAGCATTTT. As protein: CSVDVTGVNQPQHF. Full variable domain (missing parts from reference TRBV29-1 and TRBJ1-5): SAVISQKPSRDICQRGTSLTIQCQVDSQVTMMFWYRQQPGQSLTLIATANQGSEATYESGFVIDKFPISRPNLTFSTLTVSNMSPEDSSIYLCSVDVTGVNQPQHFGDGTRLSIL.

There are many counts of this clonotype. J is TRBJ1-4 and V is TRBV29-1, with a weak D call TRBD1 (6 bases). Germline V gene lookup returns CDR1 SQVTM and CDR2 ANQGSEA. Trimming took 6 bases from V and 3 from J, leaving 14 bases between them. This CDR3 comprises 14 residues. CDR3 DNA: TGCAGCGTGGGTGAGGGGGGGGCTAATGAAAAACTGTTTTTT. This encodes CSVGEGGANEKLFF.

This clonotype was counted ten times or more. The rearrangement uses TRBV10-3 and TRBJ2-7, with a weak D call TRBD2 (5 bases). CDR1 and CDR2 (germline): ENHRY, SYGVKD. The CDR3 has 11 amino acids. Trimming shortened V by 3 bases and J by 7 bases, and 7 bases separated the two germline ends. The CDR3 nucleotides read TGTGCCATCAGTGAACGAGGGGAGCAGTACTTC. This sequence encodes CAISERGEQYF.

About this clonotype itself: A much larger clone differs from this one at a single base, so this may be a read error. The rearrangement links TRBV2 to TRBJ2-7, with 12 bases fitting TRBD2. The CDR3 is 14 residues long. Germline loops: CDR1 SNHLY, CDR2 FYNNEI. CDR3 nucleotide sequence: TGTGCCAACAGTAGGACTAGCGGGGTCTACGAGCAGTACTTC. This translates into CANSRTSGVYEQYF.

This rearrangement joins TRBV12-3 or TRBV12-4 to TRBJ1-2; unclear D gene. The CDR3 extends over 13 amino acids. The V end lost 3 bases, the J end lost 4 bases, and 9 bases lay between the germline ends. CDR3 nucleotide sequence: TGTGCCAGCAGTTTCCCGGCTGCCTATGGCTACACCTTC. It yields the protein CASSFPAAYGYTF.

The chain has TRBV7-9 and TRBJ1-3; D remains ambiguous. CDR1 is SEHNR, CDR2 FQNEAQ, per germline (reference sequence). The CDR3 is 15 residues long. V was cut by 3 bases and J by 3 bases, with 12 bases left in between. CDR3 nucleotides: TGTGCCAGCAGCTTGGAGGGAGGCCATGGAAACACCATATATTTT. This sequence encodes CASSLEGGHGNTIYF.

This clonotype was seen repeatedly, ten times or more. The V call is TRBV20-1, the J call TRBJ1-2; 11 nucleotides align to TRBD1. There are 15 residues in the CDR3. Per the germline V gene, CDR1 is DFQATT and CDR2 is SNEGSKA (reference sequence). V lost 6 bases and J lost 4; bases outside the gene matches: 10. This CDR3 reads CSAWAGTGGPYGYTF. In nucleotides, the CDR3 is TGCAGTGCGTGGGCCGGGACAGGGGGGCCCTATGGCTACACCTTC.

The gene calls are TRBV3-1 and TRBJ1-2; D is perhaps TRBD1 (5 bases). The CDR3 contains 15 residues. Germline V gene lookup returns CDR1 LGHDT and CDR2 YNNKEL (reference sequence). V was shortened by 11 bases and J by 5 bases, with 24 bases between the two germline ends. The CDR3 sequence is CAWSVRREVWYGYTF. CDR3 DNA sequence: TGTGCCTGGAGTGTACGCAGGGAAGTATGGTATGGCTACACCTTC.

The chain joins TRBV7-2 to TRBJ2-2; unclear D gene. Deletions cut 5 bases from V and 9 bases from J, with 13 bases between. The CDR3 is made up of 13 amino acids. The germline V gene has CDR1 SGHTA and CDR2 FQGNSA. The CDR3 DNA is TGTGCCAGCAGCGAACCACCTACCAGGGAGCTGTTTTTT. Protein: CASSEPPTRELFF.

V and J are TRBV10-3 and TRBJ1-1; possible D gene TRBD1, 5 bases. CDR1 is ENHRY and CDR2 is SYGVKD in the germline V gene. The CDR3 has 14 residues. Between the trimmed V and J ends, which lost 8 bases and 0 bases, there was a span of 13 bases. The DNA for the CDR3 is TGTGCCATCTCATTCAGGGCAATGAACACTGAAGCTTTCTTT. Its protein is CAISFRAMNTEAFF.

This clonotype was seen a handful of times. The rearrangement links TRBV19 to TRBJ2-7, with 11 bases matching TRBD1. The CDR3 has 17 residues. V lost 5 bases to trimming and J lost 2 bases; unmatched junction nucleotides: 11. Germline CDR1 reads LNHDA; CDR2 reads SQIVND (reference sequence). This CDR3 reads CASSRPGQGGNAYEQYF. The CDR3 nucleotides are TGTGCCAGTAGTCGTCCGGGACAGGGGGGAAATGCCTACGAGCAGTACTTC.

In its sample, this clonotype was seen many times. This chain joins TRBV2 and TRBJ1-5; 8 nucleotides match TRBD1. CDR1 is SNHLY, CDR2 FYNNEI, per germline. V lost 6 bases, J lost 0 bases, and 7 bases stayed unmatched. The CDR3 loop spans 16 amino acids. In DNA form, the CDR3 reads TGTGCCAGCAGACTAGACAGGGGTAGTAGCAATCAGCCCCAGCATTTT. Translated, it gives CASRLDRGSSNQPQHF.

This rearrangement joins TRBV20-1 to TRBJ2-5, with D possibly TRBD2 on 7 matching bases. Looked up from germline, CDR1 is DFQATT and CDR2 is SNEGSKA (reference sequence). Deletions cut 3 bases from V and 1 base from J, with 15 bases between. CDR3 length: 15 residues. CDR3 in DNA: TGCAGTGCTAGTCTTTCGGGGGGCATCCAAGAGACCCAGTACTTC. Its translation: CSASLSGGIQETQYF.

This clonotype was seen more than once but under ten times. The CDR3 DNA sequence: TGTGCCAGTAGGGTGGACGCCCTCCAAGAGACCCAGTACTTC. This encodes CASRVDALQETQYF. The J gene is TRBJ2-5, the V gene TRBV19; no firm D call. The CDR3 is made up of 14 amino acids. The germline V gene encodes CDR1 LNHDA and CDR2 SQIVND (reference sequence). Trimming removed 6 bases from V and 1 base from J, with 12 bases in between.

This clonotype was detected ten times or more. The gene calls are TRBV19 and TRBJ1-1; D gene uncertain. CDR1 and CDR2 from the germline V gene are LNHDA and SQIVND (reference sequence). The CDR3 sequence is 15 residues long. The V and J ends lost 5 bases and 1 base respectively, with 14 bases between them. The CDR3 DNA follows: TGTGCCAGTAGTCTAAAGGGTGGTGGGAACACTGAAGCTTTCTTT. Translation gives CASSLKGGGNTEAFF.

This clonotype was observed a few times. This chain connects TRBV7-2 to TRBJ2-6; TRBD1 matches 7 bases. Per germline, CDR1 SGHTA and CDR2 FQGNSA. The junction had 6 bases not matched to a gene; V was cut back by 1 base and J by 3 bases. This CDR3 comprises 17 residues. The CDR3 DNA sequence: TGTGCCAGCAGCTTAGGACAGGGCCGCCTTGGGGCCAACGTCCTGACTTTC. This translates into CASSLGQGRLGANVLTF.

The chain couples TRBV12-3 or TRBV12-4 to TRBJ1-1, with TRBD1 matching over 8 bases. The CDR3 totals 16 residues. After removal of 3 bases from V and 5 bases from J, the junction contained 11 bases not matched to a gene. The CDR3 spells CASSFYRGWGRTEAFF. The DNA for the CDR3 is TGTGCCAGCAGTTTCTACAGGGGGTGGGGCAGAACTGAAGCTTTCTTT.